Following are 32 T cell receptor beta chains from one sample sequenced in a study of T-cell reconstitution after alpha-beta-depleted transplantation in children. TCRbeta library construction was performed incorporating unique molecular identifiers. TCRdb redid the calling of the PCR reads with MiXCR, one entry per CDR3 protein. This sample carries 300,000 to 350,000 distinct CDR3 sequences, roughly 17% of them seen once, and the ten largest clones take roughly 40%. Sequenced material: PBMCs, mostly from graft donor cells, taken 360 days after TCRalphabeta/CD19-depleted stem cell transplant. These receptors were collected from a male patient between 2 and 10 years old who had a stem cell transplant for acute lymphoblastic leukemia, so the T cells may come from the graft donor.

The CDR3 DNA reads as TGCGCCAGCAGCCAAGGGTCTAGCGGGAGGTCCCTAGCCAAAAACATTCAGTACTTC. Its protein is CASSQGSSGRSLAKNIQYF. V usage is TRBV4-1 and J usage is TRBJ2-4, with 11 bases lining up with TRBD2. In germline, CDR1 is MGHRA, CDR2 YSYEKL. After removal of 1 base from V and 0 bases from J, the junction contained 8 bases not matched to a gene. This CDR3 region has 19 residues.

This rearrangement joins TRBV4-2 to TRBJ2-1; D is ambiguous. The CDR3 consists of 15 residues. Trimming cost V 0 bases and J 4 bases, with 10 bases left between them. Germline V gene data show CDR1 as LGHNA and CDR2 as YNFKEQ. The CDR3 loop reads CASSQDWAQYNEQFF. CDR3 sequence (DNA): TGTGCCAGCAGCCAAGATTGGGCGCAGTACAATGAGCAGTTCTTC.

There are a few counts of this clonotype. V and J are TRBV20-1 and TRBJ2-5; TRBD2 aligns across 10 bases. The V gene end was trimmed by 6 bases and the J gene end by 5 bases; junction bases not matched to a gene: 15. CDR3 length: 16 amino acids. Per the germline V gene, CDR1 is DFQATT and CDR2 is SNEGSKA (reference sequence). CDR3 in DNA: TGCAGTGCCCGGGGTCCTAATAGCGGGAGGCGGGAGACCCAGTACTTC. Amino acid sequence: CSARGPNSGRRETQYF.

The gene calls are TRBV5-1 and TRBJ2-3; TRBD1 might be the D (5 bases). Germline V gene sequence: CDR1 SGHRS, CDR2 YFSETQ. The V end lost 1 base, the J end lost 5 bases, and 11 bases lay between the germline ends. This CDR3 comprises 14 residues. The CDR3 is CASSLTGLGDTQYF. CDR3 nucleotides: TGCGCCAGCAGCTTGACAGGTTTGGGAGATACGCAGTATTTT. Complete variable domain (other parts from reference TRBV5-1 and TRBJ2-3): KAGVTQTPRYLIKTRGQQVTLSCSPISGHRSVSWYQQTPGQGLQFLFEYFSETQRNKGNFPGRFSGRQFSNSRSEMNVSTLELGDSALYLCASSLTGLGDTQYFGPGTRLTVL.

The CDR3 is CASSPAGGGYEQYF. The DNA of the CDR3 is TGTGCCAGCAGCCCAGCGGGAGGTGGCTACGAGCAGTACTTC. The genes are TRBV5-4 and TRBJ2-7, with 9 bases lining up with TRBD2. The trim removed 4 bases at V and 3 bases at J, leaving 5 bases unmatched. CDR3 size: 14 residues. CDR1 and CDR2 from the germline V gene are SGHNT and YYREEE (reference sequence). Combining the CDR3 with reference TRBV5-4 and TRBJ2-7 gives the whole variable domain ETGVTQSPTHLIKTRGQQVTLRCSSQSGHNTVSWYQQALGQGPQFIFQYYREEENGRGNFPPRFSGLQFPNYSSELNVNALELDDSALYLCASSPAGGGYEQYFGPGTRLTVT.

This clonotype has a handful of counts. The genes are TRBV20-1 and TRBJ2-1; TRBD2 aligns across 7 bases. Germline CDR1 is DFQATT and CDR2 is SNEGSKA (reference sequence). The V gene end was trimmed by 1 base and the J gene end by 12 bases; junction bases not matched to a gene: 12. This CDR3 region has 14 residues. CDR3 residues: CSARGETNLAVQFF. CDR3 bases: TGCAGTGCTAGAGGTGAAACTAACCTAGCGGTGCAGTTCTTC.

This clonotype was seen many times. The chain uses TRBV28 and TRBJ2-7; 7 nucleotides line up with TRBD2. With V trimmed by 5 bases and J by 0 bases, 10 bases remained unmatched. CDR3 length: 16 residues. Germline CDR1 MDHEN, CDR2 SYDVKM. The CDR3 is CASSGILAASSYEQYF. The DNA for the CDR3 is TGTGCCAGCAGTGGAATCCTAGCGGCAAGCTCCTACGAGCAGTACTTC.

The chain uses TRBV4-1 and TRBJ2-7; 7 positions match TRBD1. Germline CDR1 and CDR2: MGHRA and YSYEKL. This CDR3 has 16 residues. V was clipped by 0 bases and J by 4 bases; unmatched bases: 9. The CDR3 loop reads CASSQEHRGGGYEQYF. The CDR3 nucleotides read TGCGCCAGCAGCCAAGAACACAGGGGTGGTGGGTACGAGCAGTACTTC.

This clonotype has at least ten counts. The chain couples TRBV7-2 to TRBJ2-3; 11 bases fit TRBD2. There are 18 residues in the CDR3. The J segment lost 0 bases and the V segment lost 0 bases, leaving 5 bases of the junction unmatched. The germline CDR1 and CDR2 sequences are SGHTA and FQGNSA. The CDR3 spells CASSLATLAGVSTDTQYF. CDR3 DNA sequence: TGTGCCAGCAGCTTAGCTACACTAGCGGGAGTTAGCACAGATACGCAGTATTTT.

This clonotype has at least ten counts. The V call is TRBV4-2, the J call TRBJ2-1; D tentatively reads TRBD1 or TRBD2 (5 bases each). This CDR3 has 13 residues. With 3 bases removed from V and 6 bases from J, the gap between germline ends came to 9 bases. CDR1 LGHNA and CDR2 YNFKEQ come from the germline V gene. The CDR3 DNA follows: TGTGCCAGCAGCCATGGGGGAAGCAATGAGCAGTTCTTC. This codes for CASSHGGSNEQFF.

In its sample, this clonotype was seen many times. This rearrangement joins TRBV12-3 or TRBV12-4 to TRBJ2-3; 9 bases match TRBD1. This CDR3 is built from 15 residues. V trimming: 3 bases; J trimming: 5 bases; junction bases outside the gene matches: 6. CDR3 sequence: CASSLAGQGRDTQYF. The DNA for the CDR3 is TGTGCCAGCAGTTTGGCGGGACAGGGACGAGATACGCAGTATTTT.

V and J are TRBV27 and TRBJ1-1; D unclear. The CDR3 contains 16 residues. Germline V gene data show CDR1 as MNHEY and CDR2 as SMNVEV (reference sequence). Deletions cut 3 bases from V and 0 bases from J, with 14 bases between. CDR3 protein: CASSLSGVPMNTEAFF. The DNA of the CDR3 is TGTGCCAGCAGTTTGTCCGGGGTACCCATGAACACTGAAGCTTTCTTT.

Comment on this clonotype: In this CDR3 the conserved last residue, phenylalanine or tryptophan, is missing, so a read error is likely. This chain links TRBV4-1 with TRBJ2-1; 8 bases are shared with TRBD2. V was pared by 5 bases and J by 0 bases, with 3 bases of the junction left unmatched. The CDR3 sequence is 15 residues long. The germline CDR1 and CDR2 sequences are MGHRA and YSYEKL. The CDR3 protein is CASSSSGSSYNEQFL. The CDR3 bases are TGCGCCAGCAGCTCGAGCGGGAGCTCCTACAATGAGCAGTTCTTA.

This clonotype was counted only a few times. This chain connects TRBV5-1 to TRBJ2-7; 9 bases line up with TRBD2. V was pared by 8 bases and J by 4 bases, with 10 bases of the junction left unmatched. The germline V gene has CDR1 SGHRS and CDR2 YFSETQ. The CDR3 is made up of 14 amino acids. CDR3 in amino acids: CASTYSGSGYEQYF. For the CDR3, the DNA is TGCGCCAGTACGTATAGCGGGAGTGGGTACGAGCAGTACTTC.

This clonotype appeared a few times. The rearrangement joins TRBV12-3 or TRBV12-4 to TRBJ2-3, with D uncertain. V dropped 2 bases and J dropped 2 bases, with 11 bases sitting between them. The length of the CDR3 is 15 residues. The CDR3, as DNA: TGTGCCAGCAGTTTATTGGCTATTTACACAGATACGCAGTATTTT. Translation: CASSLLAIYTDTQYF.

This clonotype was seen ten or more times. V gene TRBV7-2 combines with J gene TRBJ2-2; 14 positions match TRBD2. The V gene end was trimmed by 3 bases and the J gene end by 7 bases; junction bases not matched to a gene: 1. CDR1 and CDR2 from the germline V gene are SGHTA and FQGNSA. The CDR3 has 15 residues. This chain's CDR3 is CASSLGTSGSGELFF. For the CDR3, the DNA is TGTGCCAGCAGCTTGGGGACTAGCGGGAGCGGGGAGCTGTTTTTT.

The chain combines TRBV4-3 with TRBJ2-7; no definite D call. CDR3 length equals 15 residues. Per the germline V gene, CDR1 is LGHNA and CDR2 is YSLEER. The V end lost 0 bases, the J end lost 2 bases, and 11 bases lay between the germline ends. CDR3 nucleotide sequence: TGCGCCAGCAGCCAAGAGCCTTTCTCCCCCTACGAGCAGTACTTC. It yields the protein CASSQEPFSPYEQYF.

A few counts support this clonotype. The genes are TRBV11-2 and TRBJ2-5; D is perhaps TRBD2 (6 bases). From germline, CDR1 is SGHAT and CDR2 FQNNGV. V lost 5 bases to trimming and J lost 5 bases, with 18 bases between them. The CDR3 totals 15 residues. CDR3 nucleotide sequence: TGTGCCAGCAGCCGTCCACAGGAGAGCGGGGAGACCCAGTACTTC. This sequence encodes CASSRPQESGETQYF.

This clonotype has a count of ten or more. This chain joins TRBV24-1 and TRBJ2-1; 11 nucleotides line up with TRBD2. The CDR3 loop spans 15 amino acids. V trimming: 6 bases; J trimming: 4 bases; junction bases outside the gene matches: 4. CDR1 is KGHDR and CDR2 is SFDVKD in the germline V gene. DNA of the CDR3: TGTGCCACCAGTCCGAGACTAGCGGGGTACAATGAGCAGTTCTTC. Residues: CATSPRLAGYNEQFF.

The chain links TRBV30 to TRBJ2-7; TRBD1 agrees at 9 bases. The CDR3 has 13 residues. The V gene's germline CDR1 is GTSNPN and CDR2 SVGIG (reference sequence). V was pared by 4 bases and J by 2 bases, with 3 bases of the junction left unmatched. Written as DNA, the CDR3 is TGTGCCTGGAAAGGACAGGGGACCTACGAGCAGTACTTC. Protein product: CAWKGQGTYEQYF.

This clonotype has a handful of counts. The rearrangement links TRBV20-1 to TRBJ2-1; D possibly corresponds to TRBD1 (5 bases). This CDR3 contains 15 residues. The V end lost 0 bases, the J end lost 6 bases, and 15 bases lay between the germline ends. The germline V gene has CDR1 DFQATT and CDR2 SNEGSKA (reference sequence). The CDR3 loop reads CSARDGPGWGNEQFF. The CDR3 DNA follows: TGCAGTGCTAGAGATGGGCCAGGGTGGGGCAATGAGCAGTTCTTC.

A few counts support this clonotype. Here the CDR3 DNA reads TGTGCCAGCAGGCTACGCGGGGGCTCCACTGAAGCTTTCTTT. Its translation: CASRLRGGSTEAFF. This sequence joins TRBV7-2 and TRBJ1-1; D may be TRBD1 (6 bases). The CDR3 is 14 residues long. The V end was cut by 6 bases, the J end by 4 bases, with 15 bases between. CDR1 and CDR2 from the germline V gene are SGHTA and FQGNSA.

This clonotype showed up just a few times. V is TRBV28 and J is TRBJ1-2; no clear D. Trimming stripped 2 bases from V and 5 bases from J, with 12 bases between. The CDR3 runs to 14 residues. Germline CDR1 reads MDHEN; CDR2 reads SYDVKM. The CDR3 loop is CASSLELGIYGYTF. The CDR3 nucleotides read TGTGCCAGCAGTTTAGAGCTGGGGATTTATGGCTACACCTTC.

In its sample, this clonotype was seen many times. For the CDR3, the DNA is TGTGCCAGCAGCTTAGAGGCAGCGAACACTGAAGCTTTCTTT. This codes for CASSLEAANTEAFF. This sequence joins TRBV7-2 and TRBJ1-1; the D is unclear. CDR3 size: 14 residues. Between the trimmed V and J ends, which lost 1 base and 1 base, there was a span of 7 bases. Germline V lookup: CDR1 SGHTA, CDR2 FQGNSA. The variable domain in full, with the rest retrieved from reference TRBV7-2 and TRBJ1-1, is GAGVSQSPSNKVTEKGKDVELRCDPISGHTALYWYRQSLGQGLEFLIYFQGNSAPDKSGLPSDRFSAERTGGSVSTLTIQRTQQEDSAVYLCASSLEAANTEAFFGQGTRLTVV.

This clonotype was observed a handful of times. The chain has TRBV6-2 or TRBV6-3 and TRBJ2-1; D possibly corresponds to TRBD1 (6 bases). The CDR3 consists of 16 residues. The V gene lost 5 bases and the J gene lost 3 bases, with 17 bases spanning the gap. The germline V gene has CDR1 MNHEY and CDR2 SVGEGT. The CDR3: CASSLLQGAVYNEQFF. The DNA of the CDR3 is TGTGCCAGCAGTCTCCTACAGGGAGCGGTCTACAATGAGCAGTTCTTC.

This clonotype was seen a few times. The gene calls are TRBV28 and TRBJ2-5; 8 positions match TRBD1. The CDR3 runs 14 residues. In germline, CDR1 is MDHEN, CDR2 SYDVKM. V trimming: 5 bases; J trimming: 3 bases; junction bases outside the gene matches: 5. CDR3 in DNA: TGTGCCAGCAGTCCCACGACAGGGGAAGAGACCCAGTACTTC. Amino acids: CASSPTTGEETQYF.

This clonotype has more than one count but fewer than ten. This rearrangement joins TRBV7-2 to TRBJ2-7, with D unresolved. The CDR3 is made up of 15 amino acids. Germline V gene lookup returns CDR1 SGHTA and CDR2 FQGNSA. V was clipped by 5 bases and J by 0 bases, with 14 bases between them. CDR3: CASSPEELYSYEQYF. CDR3 DNA: TGTGCCAGCAGCCCCGAGGAACTGTACTCCTACGAGCAGTACTTC.

This clonotype was seen ten or more times. The rearrangement uses TRBV7-9 and TRBJ2-5; D is unclear. This CDR3 has 12 residues. V was trimmed by 3 bases and J by 5 bases, leaving 7 bases between them. In germline, CDR1 is SEHNR, CDR2 FQNEAQ (reference sequence). CDR3 in amino acids: CASSFYRETQYF. CDR3 bases: TGTGCCAGCAGCTTTTATCGTGAGACCCAGTACTTC.

The CDR3 DNA reads TGTGCCAGCACCACGTCCGGGTCTGAAGCTTTCTTT. Protein: CASTTSGSEAFF. The chain recombines TRBV7-6 with TRBJ1-1; D is unclear. The CDR3 runs 12 residues. V was pared by 7 bases and J by 6 bases, with 12 bases between. CDR1 and CDR2 from the germline V gene are SGHVS and FNYEAQ. The full variable domain, completed using reference TRBV7-6 and TRBJ1-1, is GAGVSQSPRYKVTKRGQDVALRCDPISGHVSLYWYRQALGQGPEFLTYFNYEAQQDKSGLPNDRFSAERPEGSISTLTIQRTEQRDSAMYRCASTTSGSEAFFGQGTRLTVV.

The CDR3 nucleotides read TGCGCCAGCAGCTTCGCGACAGGGTACAATGAGCAGTTCTTC. Amino acid sequence: CASSFATGYNEQFF. The chain joins TRBV5-1 to TRBJ2-1; 7 positions match TRBD1. The length of the CDR3 is 14 residues. Germline V gives CDR1 SGHRS, CDR2 YFSETQ. Trimming at V came to 2 bases and at J to 4 bases, leaving 3 bases not matched to a gene.

There are a few counts of this clonotype. The chain carries TRBV10-3 and TRBJ2-7, with D unresolved. Deletions cut 5 bases from V and 6 bases from J, with 17 bases between. Germline V gives CDR1 ENHRY, CDR2 SYGVKD. The CDR3 is 14 amino acids. CDR3 DNA: TGTGCCATCAGTCCCCCCAGACCTGTTTCCGAGCAGTACTTC. It codes for CAISPPRPVSEQYF.

Many counts were recorded for this clonotype. The J gene is TRBJ1-1, the V gene TRBV6-5; D not certain. V dropped 0 bases and J dropped 1 base, with 6 bases sitting between them. The CDR3 contains 14 residues. Per the germline V gene, CDR1 is MNHEY and CDR2 is SVGAGI. The CDR3 reads CASSYSSENTEAFF. Here the CDR3 DNA reads TGTGCCAGCAGTTACTCATCAGAGAACACTGAAGCTTTCTTT.